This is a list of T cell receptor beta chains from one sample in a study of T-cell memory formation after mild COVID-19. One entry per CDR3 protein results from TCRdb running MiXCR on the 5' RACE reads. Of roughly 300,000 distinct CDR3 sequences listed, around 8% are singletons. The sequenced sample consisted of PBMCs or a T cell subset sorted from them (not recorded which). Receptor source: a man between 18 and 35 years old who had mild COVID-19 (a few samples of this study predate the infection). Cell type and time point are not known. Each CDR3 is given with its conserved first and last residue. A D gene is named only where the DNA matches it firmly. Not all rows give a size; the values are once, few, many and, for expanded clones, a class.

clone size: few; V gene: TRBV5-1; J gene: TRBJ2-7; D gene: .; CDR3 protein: CASSLTTVPGQAGEQYF; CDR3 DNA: TGCGCCAGCAGCTTAACTACCGTCCCGGGCCAAGCAGGCGAGCAGTACTTC
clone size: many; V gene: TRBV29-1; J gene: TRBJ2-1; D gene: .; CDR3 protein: CSVEGVNDNEQFF; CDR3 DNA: TGCAGCGTTGAAGGGGTCAATGACAATGAGCAGTTCTTC
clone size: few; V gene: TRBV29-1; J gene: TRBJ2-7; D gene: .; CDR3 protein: CSVEDLGQGRSLRYF; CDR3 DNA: TGCAGCGTTGAAGATCTGGGGCAGGGACGGAGTCTTCGGTACTTC
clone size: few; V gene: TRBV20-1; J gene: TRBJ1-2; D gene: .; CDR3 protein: CSAIRQYGYTF; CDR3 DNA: TGCAGTGCTATACGGCAGTATGGCTACACCTTC
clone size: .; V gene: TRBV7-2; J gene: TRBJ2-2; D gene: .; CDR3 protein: CASSLARLGNTGELFF; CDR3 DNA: TGTGCCAGCAGCTTAGCGCGACTAGGGAACACCGGGGAGCTGTTTTTT
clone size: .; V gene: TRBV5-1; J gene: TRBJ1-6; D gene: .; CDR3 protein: CASSLAAGEGTYNSPLHF; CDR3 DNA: TGCGCCAGCAGCTTGGCCGCAGGGGAAGGCACCTATAATTCACCCCTCCACTTT
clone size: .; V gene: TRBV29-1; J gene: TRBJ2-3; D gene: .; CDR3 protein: CSVGVSGTDTQYF; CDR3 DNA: TGCAGCGTTGGTGTTTCGGGGACAGATACGCAGTATTTT
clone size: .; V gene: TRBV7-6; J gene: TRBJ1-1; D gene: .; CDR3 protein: CASSSFRGNTEAFF; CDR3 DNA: TGTGCCAGCAGCTCGTTCAGGGGGAACACTGAAGCTTTCTTT
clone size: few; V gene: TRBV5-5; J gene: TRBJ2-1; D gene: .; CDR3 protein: CASSLAPGSYNEQFF; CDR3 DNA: TGTGCCAGCAGCTTGGCACCCGGCTCCTACAATGAGCAGTTCTTC
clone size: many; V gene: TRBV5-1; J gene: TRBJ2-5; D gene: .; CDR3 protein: CASSFLPGYQETQYF; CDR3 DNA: TGCGCCAGCAGCTTTCTCCCCGGGTACCAAGAGACCCAGTACTTC
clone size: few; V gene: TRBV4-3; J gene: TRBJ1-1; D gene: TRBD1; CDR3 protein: CASSQRTGAGWNTEAFF; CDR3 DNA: TGCGCCAGCAGCCAAAGGACAGGGGCGGGTTGGAACACTGAAGCTTTCTTT
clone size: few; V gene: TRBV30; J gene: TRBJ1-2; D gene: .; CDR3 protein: CAWSVFQNYGYTF; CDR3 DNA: TGTGCCTGGAGTGTTTTTCAGAACTATGGCTACACCTTC
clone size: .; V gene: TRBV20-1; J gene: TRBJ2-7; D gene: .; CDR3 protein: CSAPKGDKQYF; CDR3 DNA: TGCAGTGCCCCTAAGGGGGACAAACAGTACTTC
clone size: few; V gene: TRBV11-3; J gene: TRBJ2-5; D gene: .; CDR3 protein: CASSLEGEVWTRQETQYF; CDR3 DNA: TGTGCCAGCAGCTTAGAGGGGGAGGTATGGACCCGACAAGAGACCCAGTACTTC
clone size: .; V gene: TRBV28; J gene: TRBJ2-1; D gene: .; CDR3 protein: CASTDPSRGEQFF; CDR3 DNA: TGTGCCAGCACGGACCCCTCTAGAGGGGAGCAGTTCTTC
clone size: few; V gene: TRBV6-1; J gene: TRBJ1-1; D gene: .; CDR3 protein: CASSEPNQALWSEAFF; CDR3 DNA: TGTGCCAGCAGTGAACCAAATCAAGCCCTATGGAGTGAAGCTTTCTTT
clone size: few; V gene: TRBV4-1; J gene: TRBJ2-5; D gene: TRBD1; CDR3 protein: CASSQLPTGQETQYF; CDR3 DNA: TGCGCCAGCAGCCAACTCCCGACAGGGCAAGAGACCCAGTACTTC
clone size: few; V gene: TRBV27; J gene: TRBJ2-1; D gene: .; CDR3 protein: CASSLNLDINEQFF; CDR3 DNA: TGTGCCAGCAGTTTGAATCTAGACATCAATGAGCAGTTCTTC
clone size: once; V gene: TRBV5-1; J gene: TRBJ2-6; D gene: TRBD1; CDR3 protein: CASSYGTVTIGANVLTF; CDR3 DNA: TGCGCCAGCAGCTACGGGACAGTCACCATTGGGGCCAACGTCCTGACTTTC
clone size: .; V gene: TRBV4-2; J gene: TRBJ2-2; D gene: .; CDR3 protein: CASSQLDSDTGELFF; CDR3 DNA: TGTGCCAGCAGCCAACTAGACAGTGACACCGGGGAGCTGTTTTTT
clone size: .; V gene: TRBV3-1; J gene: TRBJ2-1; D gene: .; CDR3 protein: CASSQLDWGYNEQFF; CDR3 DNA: TGTGCCAGCAGCCAACTTGATTGGGGATACAATGAGCAGTTCTTC
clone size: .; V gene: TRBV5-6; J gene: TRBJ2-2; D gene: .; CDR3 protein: CASSPGNGLCPGELFF; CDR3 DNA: TGTGCCAGCAGCCCGGGCAACGGCCTGTGTCCCGGGGAGCTGTTTTTT
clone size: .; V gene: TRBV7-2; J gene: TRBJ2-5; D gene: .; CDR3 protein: CASSLDRLQETQYF; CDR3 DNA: TGTGCCAGCAGCTTAGATCGGCTGCAAGAGACCCAGTACTTC
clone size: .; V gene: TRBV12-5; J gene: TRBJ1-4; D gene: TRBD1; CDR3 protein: CASGFPRDSDGHNEKLFF; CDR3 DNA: TGTGCTAGTGGTTTTCCCCGGGACAGTGACGGTCATAATGAAAAACTGTTTTTT
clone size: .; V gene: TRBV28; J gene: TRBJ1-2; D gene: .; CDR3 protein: CASSFVRGQNYGYTF; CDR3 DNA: TGTGCCAGCAGTTTTGTACGGGGGCAAAACTATGGCTACACCTTC
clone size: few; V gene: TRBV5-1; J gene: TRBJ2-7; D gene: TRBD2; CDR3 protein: CASSITLAGGSSYEQYF; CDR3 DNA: TGCGCCAGCAGCATAACCTTAGCGGGGGGCAGCTCCTACGAGCAGTACTTC
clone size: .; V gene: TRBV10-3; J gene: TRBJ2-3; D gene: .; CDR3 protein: CAISESWGRSTDTQYF; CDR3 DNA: TGTGCCATCAGTGAGTCTTGGGGGAGGAGCACAGATACGCAGTATTTT
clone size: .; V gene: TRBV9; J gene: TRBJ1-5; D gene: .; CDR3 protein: CASSVASGGPQHF; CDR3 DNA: TGTGCCAGCAGCGTAGCTTCCGGGGGGCCCCAGCATTTT
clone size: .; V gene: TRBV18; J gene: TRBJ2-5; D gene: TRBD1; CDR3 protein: CASSPPGTADGTQYF; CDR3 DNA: TGTGCCAGCTCACCACCCGGGACAGCAGATGGTACCCAGTACTTC
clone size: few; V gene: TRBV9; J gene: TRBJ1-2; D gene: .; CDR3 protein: CASSENRADGYTF; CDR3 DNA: TGTGCCAGCAGCGAAAACAGGGCCGATGGCTACACCTTC
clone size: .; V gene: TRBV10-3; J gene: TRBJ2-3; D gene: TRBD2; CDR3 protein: CAIRALAGGPTDTQYF; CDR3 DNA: TGTGCCATCAGGGCACTAGCGGGGGGACCCACAGATACGCAGTATTTT
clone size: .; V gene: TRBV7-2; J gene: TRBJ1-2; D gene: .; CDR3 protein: CASSLNGAGQDYTF; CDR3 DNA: TGTGCCAGCAGCTTAAACGGGGCAGGGCAAGACTACACCTTC
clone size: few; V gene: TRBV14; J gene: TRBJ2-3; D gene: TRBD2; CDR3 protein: CASSPRTRTDTQYF; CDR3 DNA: TGTGCCAGCAGCCCCCGGACTAGAACAGATACGCAGTATTTT
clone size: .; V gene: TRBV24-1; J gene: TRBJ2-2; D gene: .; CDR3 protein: CATSDLSGTNTGELFF; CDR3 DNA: TGTGCCACCAGTGATTTGAGTGGGACCAACACCGGGGAGCTGTTTTTT
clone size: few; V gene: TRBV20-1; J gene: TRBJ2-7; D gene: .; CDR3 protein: CSAPRQDLEYF; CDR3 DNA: TGCAGTGCCCCCCGCCAGGATCTGGAGTACTTC
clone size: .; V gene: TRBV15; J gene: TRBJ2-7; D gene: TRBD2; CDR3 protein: CATSRGAGTTTEQYF; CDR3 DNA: TGTGCCACCAGCAGAGGGGCAGGGACTACGACGGAGCAGTACTTC
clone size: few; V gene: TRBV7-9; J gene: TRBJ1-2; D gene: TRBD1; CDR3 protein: CASSGGQLSFVGYTF; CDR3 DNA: TGTGCCAGCAGCGGGGGACAGCTAAGCTTCGTGGGCTACACCTTC
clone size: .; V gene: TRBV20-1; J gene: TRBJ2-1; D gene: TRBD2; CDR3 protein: CSASPASGGAGEQFF; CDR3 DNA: TGCAGTGCTAGTCCCGCTAGCGGGGGGGCCGGTGAGCAGTTCTTC
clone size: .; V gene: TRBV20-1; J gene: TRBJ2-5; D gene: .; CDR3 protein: CSAREPSIQETQYF; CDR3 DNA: TGCAGTGCTAGAGAGCCGTCGATCCAAGAGACCCAGTACTTC
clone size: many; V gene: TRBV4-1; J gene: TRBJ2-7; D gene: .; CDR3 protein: CASSQDDYEQYF; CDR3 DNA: TGCGCCAGCAGCCAAGACGATTACGAGCAGTACTTC
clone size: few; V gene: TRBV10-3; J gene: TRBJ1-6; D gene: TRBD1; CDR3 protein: CAISETGGSSSYNSPLHF; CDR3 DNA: TGTGCCATCAGTGAAACAGGGGGCTCAAGTTCCTATAATTCACCCCTCCACTTT
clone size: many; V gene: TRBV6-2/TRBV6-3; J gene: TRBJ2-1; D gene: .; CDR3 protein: CASMRFRGASNEQFF; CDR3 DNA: TGTGCCAGCATGAGGTTCCGGGGGGCGTCCAATGAGCAGTTCTTC
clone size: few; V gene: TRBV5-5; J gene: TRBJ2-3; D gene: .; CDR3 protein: CASSSRPGPDTQYF; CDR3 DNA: TGTGCCAGCAGCTCCCGGCCGGGTCCAGATACGCAGTATTTT
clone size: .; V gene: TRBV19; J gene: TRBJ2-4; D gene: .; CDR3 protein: CASSITHRGGNIQYF; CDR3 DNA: TGTGCCAGTAGTATCACCCACAGGGGGGGAAACATTCAGTACTTC
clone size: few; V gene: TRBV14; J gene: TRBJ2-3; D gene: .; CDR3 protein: CASSQGGASTDTQYF; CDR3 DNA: TGTGCCAGCAGCCAAGGCGGGGCCTCCACAGATACGCAGTATTTT